This TCR beta chain was found in a study of blood T cell repertoires in COVID-19. Some clones are missing from TCRdb's copy, which holds only in-frame ones; the method was immunoSEQ multiplex PCR. The sample includes 80,000 or so clones, approximately 90% of them seen just once. V shed 6 bases, J shed 2 bases, and the junction held 13 bases outside the gene matches. Germline V gives CDR1 MDHEN, CDR2 SYDVKM. The CDR3 has 16 amino acids. The sequenced sample consisted of peripheral blood. The receptor's source is a man in his fifties or sixties with acute or convalescent COVID-19. The V call is TRBV28, the J call TRBJ2-7; 7 bases align to TRBD2. The CDR3 protein is CASSGEETSLAYEQYF. The CDR3 DNA is TGTGCCAGCAGCGGGGAAGAGACTAGCCTGGCCTACGAGCAGTACTTC.